In its sample, the clone carrying this TCR beta chain was seen once. The germline gives CDR1 SGDLS, CDR2 YYNGEE. Trimming shortened V by 0 bases and J by 0 bases, and 6 bases separated the two germline ends. The CDR3 extends over 15 amino acids. Under the authors' procedure: Reference gene primer amplification yielded estimated nucleated cell counts. Here immunoSEQ multiplex PCR was the method, and the copy in TCRdb shows in-frame clones only, minus some. That table is the source of V, J and clone size, and D and trimming were worked out from the DNA. The sample consists of about 190,000 clones, around 83% of them appearing once. This sample is part of a study of blood T cell repertoires in COVID-19. The overall study: Recovered status in Cohort 3 required two negative PCRs, clearance, or symptom resolution. COVID-19 samples, acute and convalescent, were from the United States, Italy and Spain.

Those enrolled, adults aged roughly 18 to 89 years, came from about two dozen US areas. The receptor's source is a middle-aged woman in a cohort exposed to, infected with or recovered from COVID-19 (not recorded which). Sample: PBMCs or T cells enriched from blood (not recorded which). The chain carries TRBV9 and TRBJ2-2; D remains unclear. CDR3 region: CASSVDGSNTGELFF. The CDR3 bases are TGTGCCAGCAGCGTAGACGGTTCGAACACCGGGGAGCTGTTTTTT.